This record looks at one TCR beta chain sequence and its context. V lost 5 bases and J lost 4; bases outside the gene matches: 14. The CDR3 totals 17 residues. Germline lookup yields CDR1 SGHVS and CDR2 FQNEAQ. This table comes from immunoSEQ multiplex PCR, and its TCRdb copy is limited to in-frame clones, with some not included. The table records tens of thousands of clones, approximately 88% of them present only once. These data belong to a study of T cell changes during pregnancy in multiple sclerosis. The TCR originated in a female donor with multiple sclerosis, enrolled in a pregnancy study. The input for sequencing was CD8+ T cells from peripheral blood mononuclear cells, taken before pregnancy. This rearrangement joins TRBV7-8 to TRBJ2-7, with TRBD2 matching over 10 bases. The CDR3 DNA is TGTGCCAGCAGCCCCCACCCTAGCGGGGGTAGCTTGTACGAGCAGTACTTC. Its protein is CASSPHPSGGSLYEQYF. The full variable domain, in which reference TRBV7-8 and TRBJ2-7 provide the parts outside the CDR3, is GAGVSQSPRYKVAKRGQDVALRCDPISGHVSLFWYQQALGQGPEFLTYFQNEAQLDKSGLPSDRFFAERPEGSVSTLKIQRTQQEDSAVYLCASSPHPSGGSLYEQYFGPGTRLTVT.